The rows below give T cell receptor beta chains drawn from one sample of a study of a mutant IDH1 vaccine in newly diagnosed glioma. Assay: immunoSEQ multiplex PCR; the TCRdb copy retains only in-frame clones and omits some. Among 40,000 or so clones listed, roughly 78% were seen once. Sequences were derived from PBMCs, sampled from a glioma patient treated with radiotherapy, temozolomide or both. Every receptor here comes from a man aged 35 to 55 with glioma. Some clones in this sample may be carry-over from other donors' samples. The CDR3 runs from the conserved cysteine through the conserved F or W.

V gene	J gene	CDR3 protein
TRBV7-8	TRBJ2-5	CASNLQLGETQYF
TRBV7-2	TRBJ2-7	CASSLVLAGKYEQYF
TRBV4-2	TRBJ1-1	CASSPFGQGAFNTEAFF
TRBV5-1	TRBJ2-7	CASTLDAGGSNAYEQYF
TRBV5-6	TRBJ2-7	CASSPLGGDYEQYF
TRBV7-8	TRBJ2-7	CASSLNPGDKEEQYF
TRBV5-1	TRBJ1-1	CASSLAGVQGEAFF
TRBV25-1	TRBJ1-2	CASSAAGTGSGYTF
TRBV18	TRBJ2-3	CASSPPSTDTQYF
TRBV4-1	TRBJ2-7	CASSHPGLGFDEQYF
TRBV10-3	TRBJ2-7	CAISGSLGFVQYF
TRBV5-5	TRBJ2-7	CASSFDRGPYEQYF
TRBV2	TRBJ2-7	CASSEEGATAYEQYF
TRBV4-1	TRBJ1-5	CASTPGQGDQPQHF
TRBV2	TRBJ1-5	CASRATGNQPQHF
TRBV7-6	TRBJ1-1	CASSLGAGTEIEAFF
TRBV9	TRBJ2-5	CASSWTAEETQYF
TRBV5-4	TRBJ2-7	CASSKPGAGALPSYEQYF
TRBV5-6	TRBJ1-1	CASSLGQLLNTEAFF
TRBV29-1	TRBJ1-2	CSVHINYGYTF
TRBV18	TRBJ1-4	CASSPPGTPPEKLFF
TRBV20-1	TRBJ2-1	CSAAPREQFF
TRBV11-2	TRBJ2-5	CASSSSPGQETQYF
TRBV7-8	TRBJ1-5	CASSLGYGDAGNQPQHF
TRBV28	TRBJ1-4	CASRRRRGTNEKLFF
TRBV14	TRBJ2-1	CASSQRAAVSSYNEQFF